Presented here are 21 T cell receptor beta chains from one specimen sequenced in a study of B cell selection in AIRE deficiency. Clones were sequenced by immunoSEQ multiplex PCR, and TCRdb holds only the in-frame ones, with some missing. The data contain some 25,000 clones, less than 97% of them singletons. The sorted conventional CD4 T cells were gated as CD4+CD127+. Sequenced material: CD4+CD127+ conventional T cells sorted from PBMCs. Receptors originate from a human donor in good health.

The genes are TRBV27 and TRBJ2-1; the match to TRBD2 covers 8 bases. The CDR3 totals 14 residues. Germline V CDR1 and CDR2: MNHEY, SMNVEV (reference sequence). After removal of 8 bases from V and 2 bases from J, the junction contained 5 bases not matched to a gene. The CDR3 DNA sequence: TGTGCCAGCGGGACTAGGGTCCCCTACAATGAGCAGTTCTTC. Encoded protein: CASGTRVPYNEQFF.

V is TRBV5-1 and J is TRBJ1-2; 12 nucleotides line up with TRBD1. Trimming removed 4 bases from V and 8 bases from J; junction bases left unmatched: 9. Germline CDR1 SGHRS, CDR2 YFSETQ. CDR3 length: 15 amino acids. As DNA, the CDR3 is TGCGCCAGCAGCCCTAATTCCGGGACAGGGGGCGGCTACACCTTC. This gives the protein CASSPNSGTGGGYTF.

The V gene is TRBV28, the J gene TRBJ2-7; perhaps D is TRBD1 or TRBD2 (5 bases each). CDR3 size: 11 residues. CDR1 is MDHEN and CDR2 is SYDVKM in the germline V gene. The V and J ends lost 10 bases and 2 bases respectively, with 9 bases between them. The chain's CDR3 is CATRDPYEQYF. CDR3 nucleotides: TGTGCCACCAGGGACCCCTACGAGCAGTACTTC.

The J gene is TRBJ2-7, the V gene TRBV28; tentatively, D is TRBD1 (6 bases). V was pared by 5 bases and J by 6 bases, with 11 bases between. The CDR3 has 12 residues. CDR1 and CDR2 (germline): MDHEN, SYDVKM. The CDR3 DNA is TGTGCCAGCAGTACACAGGGTTTCGAGCAGTACTTC. Its translation: CASSTQGFEQYF.

The rearrangement links TRBV5-4 to TRBJ2-1; the match to TRBD2 covers 8 bases. With V trimmed by 2 bases and J by 5 bases, 6 bases remained unmatched. CDR1 is SGHNT and CDR2 is YYREEE in the germline V gene (reference sequence). This CDR3 is 15 amino acids long. This CDR3 reads CASSFPGTSHNEQFF. CDR3 sequence (DNA): TGTGCCAGCAGCTTCCCAGGGACTAGTCACAATGAGCAGTTCTTC.

This CDR3 reads CSVDRGGTDTQYF. The CDR3 coding sequence is TGCAGCGTTGACAGGGGGGGCACAGATACGCAGTATTTT. The rearrangement joins TRBV29-1 to TRBJ2-3; D perhaps matches TRBD1 (7 bases). The CDR3 covers 13 residues. Trimming pared 3 bases from V and 1 base from J, leaving 8 bases between. CDR1 and CDR2 from the germline V gene are SQVTM and ANQGSEA.

V and J are TRBV7-3 and TRBJ2-7; D perhaps matches TRBD1 (6 bases). The CDR3 extends over 16 amino acids. Germline-derived CDR1 and CDR2 are SGHTA and FQGTGA. Trimming left V 5 bases short and J 6 bases short, with 23 bases between. Written as DNA, the CDR3 is TGTGCCAGCAGCCCACCGCCTTATACAGGGACCGGCGAGCAGTACTTC. Translated: CASSPPPYTGTGEQYF.

The chain's CDR3 is CASTNRERTDTQYF. As DNA, the CDR3 is TGTGCCAGTACCAACAGGGAGAGGACAGATACGCAGTATTTT. V and J are TRBV19 and TRBJ2-3; TRBD1 is a possible D gene (6 bases). V was cut by 7 bases and J by 3 bases, with 14 bases left in between. CDR3 size: 14 residues. Germline V lookup: CDR1 LNHDA, CDR2 SQIVND (reference sequence).

This clone appeared a single time. CDR3 amino acids: CASSKYPKTSGEVPGELFF. CDR3 bases: TGTGCCAGCAGTAAATACCCAAAGACTAGCGGAGAAGTCCCCGGGGAGCTGTTTTTT. The V gene is TRBV28, the J gene TRBJ2-2; 9 bases align to TRBD2. J was trimmed by 6 bases and V by 5 bases; bases with no gene match: 19. CDR1 is MDHEN, CDR2 SYDVKM, per germline. The CDR3 spans 19 residues. The full variable domain, in which reference TRBV28 and TRBJ2-2 provide the parts outside the CDR3, is DVKVTQSSRYLVKRTGEKVFLECVQDMDHENMFWYRQDPGLGLRLIYFSYDVKMKEKGDIPEGYSVSREKKERFSLILESASTNQTSMYLCASSKYPKTSGEVPGELFFGEGSRLTVL.

This clone was seen a single time. This rearrangement joins TRBV7-2 to TRBJ2-1; TRBD2 matches at 9 bases. J gave up 8 bases and V 1 base, and 9 bases lay outside the gene matches. This CDR3 comprises 16 residues. Germline V gene data show CDR1 as SGHTA and CDR2 as FQGNSA. The CDR3 nucleotides are TGTGCCAGCAGCTTAGAACGGCGCGGGAGGGCTGATGAGCAGTTCTTC. Residues: CASSLERRGRADEQFF.

The J gene is TRBJ1-3, the V gene TRBV28, with a weak D call TRBD1 (5 bases). The CDR3 runs 15 residues. Per the germline V gene, CDR1 is MDHEN and CDR2 is SYDVKM. The V end lost 3 bases, the J end lost 0 bases, and 9 bases lay between the germline ends. This chain's CDR3 is CASSLGGSSGNTIYF. In DNA, the CDR3 is TGTGCCAGCAGTTTGGGGGGGAGCTCTGGAAACACCATATATTTT.

This chain connects TRBV18 to TRBJ2-4, with D perhaps matching TRBD1 or TRBD2 (5 bases each). The CDR3 is 19 amino acids. The germline V and J ends were trimmed by 2 bases and 8 bases, with 28 bases remaining between them. CDR1 and CDR2 from the germline V gene are KGHSH and LQKENI. CDR3 in amino acids: CASSPDFPPQGRPQYIQYF. The CDR3 bases are TGTGCCAGCTCACCAGACTTCCCACCTCAGGGACGTCCCCAATACATTCAGTACTTC.

The chain links TRBV5-3 to TRBJ1-4; tentative D call: TRBD1 (6 bases). Being an ORF, TRBV5-3 has a function that is uncertain. The ends were cut back, 6 bases at V and 13 bases at J, with 25 bases in the middle. CDR3 length equals 15 residues. The CDR3 region is CARKPPGTQMKRLFF. The CDR3 bases are TGTGCCAGAAAACCCCCCGGGACACAGATGAAAAGACTGTTTTTT.

This clone was seen a handful of times. This rearrangement joins TRBV28 to TRBJ2-5; TRBD2 matches at 12 bases. Near its end, the DNA agrees better with TRBJ2-7, so the J call may be wrong. The CDR3 has 16 amino acids. Germline V gives CDR1 MDHEN, CDR2 SYDVKM. The CDR3 spells CASSLGTTSGRREQYF. The CDR3 bases are TGTGCCAGCAGTTTGGGGACGACTAGCGGGAGACGCGAGCAGTACTTC.

The chain joins TRBV11-2 to TRBJ2-7; 14 nucleotides line up with TRBD2. Germline lookup yields CDR1 SGHAT and CDR2 FQNNGV. V was pared by 5 bases and J by 4 bases, with 13 bases of the junction left unmatched. The CDR3 loop spans 18 amino acids. In DNA, the CDR3 is TGTGCCAGCAGCAACCCCGCCGGGACTAGCGGGAGCCAGTACGAGCAGTACTTC. Protein sequence: CASSNPAGTSGSQYEQYF.

The genes are TRBV4-1 and TRBJ2-7; tentative D call: TRBD1 (5 bases). CDR1 MGHRA and CDR2 YSYEKL come from the germline V gene. V shed 0 bases and J shed 6 bases, with 9 bases lying between them. The CDR3 contains 13 residues. CDR3 residues: CASSQESGAEQYF. The DNA of the CDR3 is TGCGCCAGCAGCCAAGAATCTGGGGCCGAGCAGTACTTC.

The chain carries TRBV5-4 and TRBJ2-1, with 8 bases aligning to TRBD2. The CDR3 is 15 amino acids. The V and J ends lost 4 bases and 4 bases, in that order; junction bases with no gene match: 7. Germline CDR1 reads SGHNT; CDR2 reads YYREEE (reference sequence). The CDR3 sequence: CASSQAGALYNEQFF. CDR3 in DNA: TGTGCCAGCAGCCAAGCGGGGGCCCTATACAATGAGCAGTTCTTC.

The V and J genes are TRBV11-3 and TRBJ2-7; 8 positions agree with TRBD2. Germline CDR1 and CDR2: SGHNT and YENEEA. The CDR3 is 15 residues long. V was pared by 2 bases and J by 2 bases, with 5 bases of the junction left unmatched. Here the CDR3 reads CASSLSTSATYEQYF. The CDR3 nucleotides are TGTGCCAGCAGCTTATCGACTAGCGCTACCTACGAGCAGTACTTC.

The J gene is TRBJ2-3, the V gene TRBV7-9; 9 bases map to TRBD2. CDR3 length equals 15 residues. V was clipped by 3 bases and J by 3 bases; unmatched bases: 4. Germline V lookup: CDR1 SEHNR, CDR2 FQNEAQ (reference sequence). In DNA, the CDR3 is TGTGCCAGCAGCTTGCCTAGCGGGATGACAGATACGCAGTATTTT. Its translation is CASSLPSGMTDTQYF. The full variable domain, completed using reference TRBV7-9 and TRBJ2-3, is DTGVSQNPRHKITKRGQNVTFRCDPISEHNRLYWYRQTLGQGPEFLTYFQNEAQLEKSRLLSDRFSAERPKGSFSTLEIQRTEQGDSAMYLCASSLPSGMTDTQYFGPGTRLTVL.

The genes are TRBV4-3 and TRBJ2-3; 9 bases line up with TRBD2. This CDR3 spans 18 amino acids. Germline V gives CDR1 LGHNA, CDR2 YSLEER. With 1 base clipped from V and 4 bases from J, the junction kept 12 bases outside the gene matches. CDR3 sequence: CASSQVLLAGTVPDTQYF. CDR3 nucleotide sequence: TGCGCCAGCAGCCAAGTCCTTCTAGCGGGAACCGTACCAGATACGCAGTATTTT.

The chain is built from TRBV9 and TRBJ1-2, with D possibly TRBD1 on 6 matching bases. Germline assignment: CDR1 SGDLS and CDR2 YYNGEE. Trimming stripped 0 bases from V and 4 bases from J, with 13 bases between. This CDR3 region has 15 residues. CDR3 in amino acids: CASSVGGASSYGYTF. The CDR3 DNA reads as TGTGCCAGCAGCGTAGGGGGGGCATCTAGCTATGGCTACACCTTC. Full variable domain (missing parts from reference TRBV9 and TRBJ1-2): DSGVTQTPKHLITATGQRVTLRCSPRSGDLSVYWYQQSLDQGLQFLIQYYNGEERAKGNILERFSAQQFPDLHSELNLSSLELGDSALYFCASSVGGASSYGYTFGSGTRLTVV.